What follows are 17 T cell receptor beta chains derived from one specimen sequenced in a study of CD8+CD57+ T cells in acquired aplastic anemia. Sequenced patients had shown CD8+CD57+ cell expansion by flow cytometry. Using genomic DNA as the template, TCR beta VDJ and CDR3 profiling was carried out. One entry per CDR3 protein results from TCRdb running MiXCR on the reads. The data show a few hundred thousand distinct CDR3 sequences, 65% to 90% seen once. The sample comprised sorted CD4+, CD8+, or CD8+CD57+ T cells (not recorded which) from PBMCs. The receptors originated from a human donor with aplastic anemia.

A word on this clonotype: Because it lacks the conserved phenylalanine or tryptophan at the end, this CDR3 is likely a read error. The limits of the CDR3 on the DNA are not certain, so only TCRdb's listed CDR3 is given. The V gene is TRBV2, the J gene TRBJ1-2; TRBD1 is taken as the D call from the table, unchecked against the DNA. The germline V gene encodes CDR1 SNHLY and CDR2 FYNNEI. Ends included, the CDR3 has 16 residues. Here the CDR3 reads CASGYGGTDLQYVYPC.

Points on this clonotype: One junction end disagrees with the germline gene, perhaps due to a read error. This chain joins TRBV7-3 and TRBJ2-5; D is perhaps TRBD1 (6 bases). Germline assignment: CDR1 SGHTA and CDR2 FQGTGA. This CDR3 is built from 14 residues. CDR3 coding DNA: TGTGCCACCAGCAGGGGCTCCAGCCAAGAGAAGAAGTACTTC. Translated, it gives CATSRGSSQEKKYF.

The chain uses TRBV9 and TRBJ2-5; D is unclear. Trimming took off 0 bases at V and 8 bases at J, with 14 bases between the two ends. The CDR3 length is 14 residues. Germline assignment: CDR1 SGDLS and CDR2 YYNGEE. The chain's CDR3 is CASSVAGPRRTQYF. The CDR3 nucleotides read TGTGCCAGCAGCGTAGCCGGCCCGAGGCGAACCCAGTACTTC.

This clonotype has just a few counts. The chain recombines TRBV5-4 with TRBJ2-1; unclear D gene. From germline, CDR1 is SGHNT and CDR2 YYREEE (reference sequence). CDR3 length: 11 amino acids. V was cut by 2 bases and J by 6 bases, with 3 bases left in between. DNA for the CDR3: TGTGCCAGCAGCTTAGCCAATGAGCAGTTCTTC. It codes for CASSLANEQFF.

The chain uses TRBV2 and TRBJ2-7, with unresolved D. Germline V gene data show CDR1 as SNHLY and CDR2 as FYNNEI. Trimming stripped 6 bases from V and 7 bases from J, with 16 bases between. This CDR3 is built from 13 residues. The CDR3 reads CASSPAGTAEQYF. The CDR3 bases are TGTGCCAGCAGCCCCGCCGGCACAGCAGAGCAGTACTTC.

Regarding this clonotype: This probably arose from a read error, given a far larger clone one base away. This rearrangement joins TRBV9 to TRBJ2-3, with D unresolved. The V gene lost 0 bases and the J gene lost 13 bases, with 21 bases spanning the gap. CDR1 is SGDLS and CDR2 is YYNGEE in the germline V gene. The length of the CDR3 is 15 residues. Here the CDR3 DNA reads TGTGCCAGCAGCGTAGGGTCAGATAGGCAGTATTTTGAGTATTTT. It specifies CASSVGSDRQYFEYF.

This rearrangement joins TRBV2 to TRBJ2-6, with D perhaps assigned TRBD1 or TRBD2 (6 bases each). Trimming removed 6 bases at V and 19 bases at J, with 31 bases between. The CDR3 covers 16 residues. CDR1 and CDR2 from the germline V gene are SNHLY and FYNNEI. The DNA of the CDR3 is TGTGCCAGCAGCGTCGGGGGCACATATGCGCCGTACTTTCGCACTTTC. Amino acids: CASSVGGTYAPYFRTF.

The rearrangement uses TRBV25-1 and TRBJ2-3; possible D gene TRBD1, 6 bases. This CDR3 region has 16 residues. CDR1 and CDR2 (germline): MGHDK, SYGVNS. With 3 bases removed from V and 1 base from J, the gap between germline ends came to 14 bases. This CDR3 reads CASSDRTVPRTDTQYF. The CDR3 region has the DNA TGTGCCAGCAGTGACAGGACAGTCCCCCGCACAGATACGCAGTATTTT.

V is TRBV10-3 and J is TRBJ2-4, with 9 nucleotides matching TRBD1. This CDR3 region has 16 residues. V lost 10 bases and J lost 13; bases outside the gene matches: 23. Germline loops: CDR1 ENHRY, CDR2 SYGVKD. CDR3 sequence: CASSDGLGQGRIMQYF. In DNA form, the CDR3 reads TGTGCCAGCAGCGACGGGCTGGGACAGGGCCGAATTATGCAGTACTTC.

With regard to this clonotype: Sequence at one end of the junction differs from germline and may be a read error. This chain uses TRBV2 with TRBJ2-1; no reliable D call. The CDR3 has 15 residues. The V gene's germline CDR1 is SNHLY and CDR2 FYNNEI. Here the CDR3 reads CASSEVEPTLEQHYF. CDR3 in DNA: TGTGCCAGCAGTGAGGTAGAGCCCACCCTTGAGCAGCACTACTTC.

This clonotype was recorded a few times. The gene calls are TRBV9 and TRBJ1-2; maybe TRBD1 (5 bases). The CDR3 is 16 amino acids. The V gene lost 2 bases and the J gene lost 5 bases, with 19 bases spanning the gap. The germline V gene has CDR1 SGDLS and CDR2 YYNGEE. The DNA for the CDR3 is TGTGCCAGCAGCGTGGGGCGCGACGGGCTCGTATATGGCTACACCTTC. This gives the protein CASSVGRDGLVYGYTF.

For this clonotype: One end of the junction does not line up with germline, which may come from a read error. The chain carries TRBV7-8 and TRBJ2-3; weak D call: TRBD2 (6 bases). This CDR3 is 14 amino acids long. Germline V gives CDR1 SGHVS, CDR2 FQNEAQ. The CDR3 DNA sequence: TGTGCCAGCAGCATAGCGGCAGGTGCCGATAAACACTATTTT. Translated, it gives CASSIAAGADKHYF.

Notes on this clonotype: As the CDR3 is not closed by the conserved phenylalanine or tryptophan, this likely results from a read error. Because the CDR3's place on the DNA is in doubt, the DNA is left out and the CDR3 is given as listed by TCRdb. The CDR3: CASSFGGQETNDA. V and J are TRBV2 and TRBJ2-7; the table's D call TRBD1 went unverified against the DNA. Germline values: CDR1 SNHLY, CDR2 FYNNEI. The CDR3 spans 13 amino acids, including both terminal residues.

As concerns this clonotype: A read error may produce the germline difference seen at one junction end. The genes are TRBV7-3 and TRBJ2-5, with D tentatively TRBD1 (6 bases). CDR1 and CDR2 (germline): SGHTA, FQGTGA. CDR3 size: 14 residues. Here the CDR3 DNA reads TGTGCCACCAGCCAGGGGAGCGAGCACGAGAAGCAGTACTTC. It specifies CATSQGSEHEKQYF.

This clonotype has just a few counts. The chain carries TRBV11-3 and TRBJ2-3; D unclear. Looked up from germline, CDR1 is SGHNT and CDR2 is YENEEA. Trimming cost V 0 bases and J 6 bases, with 10 bases left between them. There are 14 residues in the CDR3. As DNA, the CDR3 is TGTGCCAGCAGCTTAGAGCTGAGTCCCGATACGCAGTATTTT. It translates to CASSLELSPDTQYF. The full variable domain, in which reference TRBV11-3 and TRBJ2-3 provide the parts outside the CDR3, is EAGVVQSPRYKIIEKKQPVAFWCNPISGHNTLYWYLQNLGQGPELLIRYENEEAVDDSQLPKDRFSAERLKGVDSTLKIQPAELGDSAVYLCASSLELSPDTQYFGPGTRLTVL.

V gene TRBV9 combines with J gene TRBJ2-7; tentatively, D is TRBD1 or TRBD2 (8 bases each). The CDR3 spans 16 residues. Between the trimmed V and J ends, which lost 4 bases and 8 bases, there was a span of 25 bases. From germline, CDR1 is SGDLS and CDR2 YYNGEE. The CDR3 loop is CASSPRGAGGLEKQYV. CDR3 DNA: TGTGCCAGCAGCCCGCGGGGGGCAGGGGGCTTGGAGAAGCAGTACGTC.

There are a few counts of this clonotype. This chain uses TRBV7-9 with TRBJ2-5, with 10 bases aligning to TRBD2. The CDR3 loop spans 15 amino acids. Germline V gene data show CDR1 as SEHNR and CDR2 as FQNEAQ (reference sequence). After removal of 3 bases from V and 12 bases from J, the junction contained 13 bases not matched to a gene. CDR3 sequence (DNA): TGTGCCAGCAGCTTTCAAAGAAGCGGGGGGGAGGATGAGTACTTC. Translation gives CASSFQRSGGEDEYF.